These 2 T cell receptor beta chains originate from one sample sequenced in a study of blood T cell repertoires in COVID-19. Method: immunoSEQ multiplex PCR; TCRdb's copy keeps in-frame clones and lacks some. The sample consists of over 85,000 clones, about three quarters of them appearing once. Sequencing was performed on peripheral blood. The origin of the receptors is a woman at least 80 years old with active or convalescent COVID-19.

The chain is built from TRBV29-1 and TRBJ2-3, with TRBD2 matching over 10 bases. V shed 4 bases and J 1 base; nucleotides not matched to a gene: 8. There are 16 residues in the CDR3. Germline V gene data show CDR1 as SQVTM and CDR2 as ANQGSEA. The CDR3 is CSVGWASGRGTDTQYF. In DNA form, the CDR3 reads TGCAGCGTTGGGTGGGCTAGCGGGAGAGGCACAGATACGCAGTATTTT.

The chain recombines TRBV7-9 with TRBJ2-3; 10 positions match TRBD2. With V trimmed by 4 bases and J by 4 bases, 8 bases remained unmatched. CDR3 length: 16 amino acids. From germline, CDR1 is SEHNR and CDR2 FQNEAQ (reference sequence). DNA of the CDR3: TGTGCCAGCAGCTCCTGGTCTAGCGGGAGTGCAGATACGCAGTATTTT. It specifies CASSSWSSGSADTQYF.